What follows are 18 T cell receptor beta chains derived from one specimen sequenced in a study of patients and donors after allogeneic stem cell transplantation. TCRdb used MiXCR to reprocess the RT-PCR reads, holding one entry per CDR3 protein. Among about 210,000 distinct CDR3 sequences listed, around 41% were seen once. The sample comprised blood, either unsorted or a sorted T cell fraction (not recorded which). Receptors were obtained from a human donor who was either an allogeneic HSCT recipient or a stem cell or donor lymphocyte infusion donor (not recorded which). It is not recorded whose cells these are; they may come from a transplant donor.

This clonotype was seen a few times. This chain joins TRBV20-1 and TRBJ2-5; D possibly uses TRBD1 or TRBD2 (5 bases each). Trimming left V 3 bases short and J 4 bases short, with 21 bases between. The CDR3 runs to 16 residues. Germline values: CDR1 DFQATT, CDR2 SNEGSKA (reference sequence). The DNA of the CDR3 is TGCAGTGCTAGGAGGGCTCGGGGCCTGTCTCTAGAGACCCAGTACTTC. Encoded protein: CSARRARGLSLETQYF.

This clonotype was found a few times. This sequence joins TRBV28 and TRBJ1-2, with a tentative D call TRBD1 (5 bases). CDR1 MDHEN and CDR2 SYDVKM come from the germline V gene. V lost 5 bases, J lost 2 bases, and 12 bases lay in between. The CDR3 is 14 residues long. Here the CDR3 reads CASSPSGLNYGYTF. Written as DNA, the CDR3 is TGTGCCAGCAGTCCTTCAGGGTTAAACTATGGCTACACCTTC.

The V call is TRBV29-1, the J call TRBJ2-5, with D hard to call. The germline CDR1 and CDR2 sequences are SQVTM and ANQGSEA. Trimming took off 4 bases at V and 3 bases at J, with 15 bases between the two ends. The CDR3 totals 14 residues. As DNA, the CDR3 is TGCAGCGTTGCGAGGCACTTCGCAGAAGAGACCCAGTACTTC. Its protein is CSVARHFAEETQYF. Using reference TRBV29-1 and TRBJ2-5 for the parts outside the CDR3, the full variable domain is SAVISQKPSRDICQRGTSLTIQCQVDSQVTMMFWYRQQPGQSLTLIATANQGSEATYESGFVIDKFPISRPNLTFSTLTVSNMSPEDSSIYLCSVARHFAEETQYFGPGTRLLVL.

This clonotype has a handful of counts. This rearrangement joins TRBV12-3 or TRBV12-4 to TRBJ2-3, with 10 bases matching TRBD1. V gave up 4 bases and J gave up 2 bases; unmatched junction bases: 6. The CDR3 consists of 16 residues. CDR3 protein: CASSSGQGTYTDTQYF. The CDR3 DNA reads as TGTGCCAGCAGTTCGGGACAGGGGACATACACAGATACGCAGTATTTT.

This clonotype was found a few times. The rearrangement joins TRBV4-1 to TRBJ1-3; TRBD1 matches 9 bases. Germline values: CDR1 MGHRA, CDR2 YSYEKL. The V gene end was trimmed by 0 bases and the J gene end by 2 bases; junction bases not matched to a gene: 2. The CDR3 totals 16 residues. The chain's CDR3 is CASSQEGTGTGNTIYF. CDR3 DNA sequence: TGCGCCAGCAGCCAAGAGGGGACAGGGACTGGAAACACCATATATTTT.

This clonotype was observed a few times. The chain links TRBV11-2 to TRBJ2-3; D is uncertain. The ends were cut back, 5 bases at V and 2 bases at J, with 11 bases in the middle. The germline gives CDR1 SGHAT, CDR2 FQNNGV. The CDR3 has 14 amino acids. The CDR3 nucleotides read TGTGCCAGCAGCCCCCCCGGCGACACAGATACGCAGTATTTT. This sequence encodes CASSPPGDTDTQYF.

The CDR3 sequence is CASSYRATNEKLFF. The CDR3 coding sequence is TGTGCCAGCAGTTACAGGGCAACTAATGAAAAACTGTTTTTT. V is TRBV12-3 or TRBV12-4 and J is TRBJ1-4, with D possibly TRBD1 on 6 matching bases. The CDR3 spans 14 residues. The V and J ends lost 4 bases and 0 bases respectively, with 6 bases between them.

This clonotype has only a few counts. V and J are TRBV20-1 and TRBJ1-2, with 9 positions matching TRBD1. Trimming removed 2 bases from V and 8 bases from J; junction bases left unmatched: 3. This CDR3 has 12 residues. CDR1 is DFQATT and CDR2 is SNEGSKA in the germline V gene (reference sequence). The CDR3 region is CSARTGGRGYTF. In DNA form, the CDR3 reads TGCAGTGCTAGAACAGGGGGCCGGGGCTACACCTTC.

There are a few counts of this clonotype. The chain carries TRBV29-1 and TRBJ1-4; 7 bases match TRBD1. V lost 6 bases and J lost 3; bases outside the gene matches: 4. CDR1 is SQVTM and CDR2 is ANQGSEA in the germline V gene. CDR3 length: 13 amino acids. Here the CDR3 reads CSVTGSSNEKLFF. Written as DNA, the CDR3 is TGCAGCGTGACAGGGTCTTCTAATGAAAAACTGTTTTTT.

The V gene is TRBV10-1, the J gene TRBJ1-1; no clear D gene. CDR1 is WNHNN, CDR2 SYGVQD, per germline (reference sequence). This CDR3 comprises 13 residues. The V gene lost 2 bases and the J gene lost 1 base, with 5 bases spanning the gap. CDR3 DNA sequence: TGCGCCAGCAGTGAGAGCGGGAACACTGAAGCTTTCTTT. Amino acids: CASSESGNTEAFF.

The chain couples TRBV2 to TRBJ2-3; TRBD2 agrees at 8 bases. Germline V gene sequence: CDR1 SNHLY, CDR2 FYNNEI. CDR3 size: 14 residues. Losses at the gene ends were 5 bases for V and 4 bases for J; bases not matched to a gene: 5. CDR3 protein: CASSPRTSPDTQYF. In nucleotides, the CDR3 is TGTGCCAGCAGTCCTAGGACTAGCCCAGATACGCAGTATTTT. Full variable domain (missing parts from reference TRBV2 and TRBJ2-3): EPEVTQTPSHQVTQMGQEVILRCVPISNHLYFYWYRQILGQKVEFLVSFYNNEISEKSEIFDDQFSVERPDGSNFTLKIRSTKLEDSAMYFCASSPRTSPDTQYFGPGTRLTVL.

V and J are TRBV12-3 or TRBV12-4 and TRBJ1-4; 8 positions agree with TRBD1. With 5 bases clipped from V and 5 bases from J, the junction kept 4 bases outside the gene matches. The length of the CDR3 is 14 residues. The CDR3 here is CASSPGQENEKLFF. The CDR3 DNA is TGTGCCAGCAGTCCGGGACAGGAAAATGAAAAACTGTTTTTT.

This clonotype came up a few times. The chain joins TRBV29-1 to TRBJ1-2; D might be TRBD1 (6 bases). The CDR3 sequence is 12 residues long. CDR1 SQVTM and CDR2 ANQGSEA come from the germline V gene. In DNA, the CDR3 is TGCACCATTTTGAACAGGGCAGGTGGCTACACCTTC. Residues: CTILNRAGGYTF.

The rearrangement joins TRBV9 to TRBJ2-1; D is unresolved. The CDR3 is made up of 15 amino acids. Trimming removed 2 bases at V and 0 bases at J, with 9 bases between. Germline V gene data show CDR1 as SGDLS and CDR2 as YYNGEE. The CDR3 here is CASSVYPSSYNEQFF. CDR3 coding DNA: TGTGCCAGCAGCGTGTACCCTAGCTCCTACAATGAGCAGTTCTTC.

This chain uses TRBV20-1 with TRBJ1-5; perhaps TRBD1 as D (6 bases). V lost 3 bases and J lost 2, with 11 bases in between. CDR3 length: 14 residues. The germline gives CDR1 DFQATT, CDR2 SNEGSKA (reference sequence). CDR3 nucleotide sequence: TGCAGTGCTAGGTGGGGGGCTGGCAATCAGCCCCAGCATTTT. As protein: CSARWGAGNQPQHF.

A note on this clonotype: At one of its ends the junction is not consistent with the germline gene, which may arise from a read error. The CDR3 nucleotides read TGTGCCACCCGCAGGGGGGTTAGCACAGATACGCAGTATTTT. It yields the protein CATRRGVSTDTQYF. The chain couples TRBV15 to TRBJ2-3, with D tentatively TRBD1 (7 bases). The CDR3 is 14 residues long. The germline V gene encodes CDR1 LNHNV and CDR2 YYDKDF (reference sequence).

This chain links TRBV20-1 with TRBJ1-1; 7 nucleotides align to TRBD1. Germline V gene data show CDR1 as DFQATT and CDR2 as SNEGSKA (reference sequence). V dropped 3 bases and J dropped 6; count of bases not matched to a gene: 10. There are 14 residues in the CDR3. The CDR3, as DNA: TGCAGTGCTAGGGAGGACAGGTTTTTCTCTGAAGCTTTCTTT. Its protein product is CSAREDRFFSEAFF.

The chain is built from TRBV20-1 and TRBJ1-1; D unclear. This CDR3 region has 13 residues. Trimming cost V 4 bases and J 5 bases, with 14 bases left between them. Germline CDR1 reads DFQATT; CDR2 reads SNEGSKA (reference sequence). CDR3 DNA: TGCAGTGCTACAGAGATGGGGAATACTGAAGCTTTCTTT. This translates into CSATEMGNTEAFF.